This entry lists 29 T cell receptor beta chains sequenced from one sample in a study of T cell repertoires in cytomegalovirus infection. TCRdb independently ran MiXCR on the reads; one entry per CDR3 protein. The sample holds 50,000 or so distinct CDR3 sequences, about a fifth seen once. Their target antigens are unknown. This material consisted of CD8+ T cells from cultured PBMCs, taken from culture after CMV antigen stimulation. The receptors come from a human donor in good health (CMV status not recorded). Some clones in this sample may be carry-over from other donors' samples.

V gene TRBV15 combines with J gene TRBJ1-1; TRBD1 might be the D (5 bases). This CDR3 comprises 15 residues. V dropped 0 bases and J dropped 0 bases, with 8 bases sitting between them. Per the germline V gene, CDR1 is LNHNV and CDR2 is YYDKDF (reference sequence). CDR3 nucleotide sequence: TGTGCCACCAGCAGAGACAGGGTCCTGAACACTGAAGCTTTCTTT. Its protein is CATSRDRVLNTEAFF.

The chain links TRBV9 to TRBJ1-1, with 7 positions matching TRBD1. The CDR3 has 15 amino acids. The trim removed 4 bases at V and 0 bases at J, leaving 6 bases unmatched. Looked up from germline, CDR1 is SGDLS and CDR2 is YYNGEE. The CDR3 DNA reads TGTGCCAGCAGCTCAGGGGGACAGCTGAACACTGAAGCTTTCTTT. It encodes CASSSGGQLNTEAFF. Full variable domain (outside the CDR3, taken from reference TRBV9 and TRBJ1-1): DSGVTQTPKHLITATGQRVTLRCSPRSGDLSVYWYQQSLDQGLQFLIQYYNGEERAKGNILERFSAQQFPDLHSELNLSSLELGDSALYFCASSSGGQLNTEAFFGQGTRLTVV.

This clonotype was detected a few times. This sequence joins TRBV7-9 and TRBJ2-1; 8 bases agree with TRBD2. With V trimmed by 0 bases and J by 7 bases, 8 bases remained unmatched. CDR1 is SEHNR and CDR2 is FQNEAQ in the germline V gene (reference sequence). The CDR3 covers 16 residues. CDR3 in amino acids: CASSLAAGVIANEQFF. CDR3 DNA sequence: TGTGCCAGCAGCTTAGCAGCGGGGGTAATTGCTAATGAGCAGTTCTTC.

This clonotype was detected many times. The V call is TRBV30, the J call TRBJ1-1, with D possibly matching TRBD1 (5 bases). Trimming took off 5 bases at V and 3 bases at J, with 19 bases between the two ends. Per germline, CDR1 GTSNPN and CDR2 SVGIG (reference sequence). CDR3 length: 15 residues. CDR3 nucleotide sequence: TGTGCCTGGTCTATCCCGGGGGATCGGTACACTGAAGCTTTCTTT. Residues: CAWSIPGDRYTEAFF.

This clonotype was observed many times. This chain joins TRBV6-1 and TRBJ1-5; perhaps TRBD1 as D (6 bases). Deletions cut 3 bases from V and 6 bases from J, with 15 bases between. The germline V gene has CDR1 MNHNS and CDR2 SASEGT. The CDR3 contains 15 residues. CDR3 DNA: TGTGCCAGCAGTGATAAAAGGGGGTCCATTCAGCCCCAGCATTTT. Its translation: CASSDKRGSIQPQHF.

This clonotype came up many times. Written as DNA, the CDR3 is TGTGCCAGCAGTGAAGGCAACAGGGGTAGTGAGACCCAGTACTTC. Translated, it gives CASSEGNRGSETQYF. The rearrangement joins TRBV6-1 to TRBJ2-5; 7 nucleotides align to TRBD1. Germline V gene sequence: CDR1 MNHNS, CDR2 SASEGT. The CDR3 is 15 amino acids. With 1 base clipped from V and 5 bases from J, the junction kept 7 bases outside the gene matches.

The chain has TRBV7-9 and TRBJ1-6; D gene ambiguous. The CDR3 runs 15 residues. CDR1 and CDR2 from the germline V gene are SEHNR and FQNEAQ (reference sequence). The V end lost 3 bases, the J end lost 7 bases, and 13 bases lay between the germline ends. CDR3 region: CASSFGGLGNSPLHF. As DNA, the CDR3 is TGTGCCAGCAGCTTCGGTGGTCTGGGAAATTCACCCCTCCACTTT.

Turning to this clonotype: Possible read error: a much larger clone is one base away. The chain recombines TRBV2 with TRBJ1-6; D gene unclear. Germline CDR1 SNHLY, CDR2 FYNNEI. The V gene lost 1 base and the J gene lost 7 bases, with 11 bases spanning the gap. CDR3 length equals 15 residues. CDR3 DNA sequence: TGTGCCAGCAGTGAAGGCTCGAGGAACAATTCACCCCTCCACTTT. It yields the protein CASSEGSRNNSPLHF. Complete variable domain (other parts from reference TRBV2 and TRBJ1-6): EPEVTQTPSHQVTQMGQEVILRCVPISNHLYFYWYRQILGQKVEFLVSFYNNEISEKSEIFDDQFSVERPDGSNFTLKIRSTKLEDSAMYFCASSEGSRNNSPLHFGNGTRLTVT.

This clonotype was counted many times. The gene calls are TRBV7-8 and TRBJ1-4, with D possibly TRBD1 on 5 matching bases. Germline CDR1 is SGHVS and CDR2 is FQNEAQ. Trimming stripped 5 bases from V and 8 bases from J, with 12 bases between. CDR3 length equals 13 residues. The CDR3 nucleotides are TGTGCCAGCAGCCAAGGTTGGGGGGAAAAACTGTTTTTT. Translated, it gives CASSQGWGEKLFF.

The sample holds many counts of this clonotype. In nucleotides, the CDR3 is TGTGCCAGCACCCCTTCTCGGGGGACTAGCGGGAGGGATGAGCAGTTCTTC. This gives the protein CASTPSRGTSGRDEQFF. The chain employs TRBV7-8 and TRBJ2-1; TRBD2 aligns across 16 bases. CDR1 and CDR2 from the germline V gene are SGHVS and FQNEAQ. V trimming: 7 bases; J trimming: 8 bases; junction bases outside the gene matches: 11. The length of the CDR3 is 17 residues.

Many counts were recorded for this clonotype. CDR3 DNA sequence: TGCGCCAGCAGCCTACAGGGGGGGTATGTGATGGACGAGCAGTACTTC. It yields the protein CASSLQGGYVMDEQYF. V and J are TRBV4-1 and TRBJ2-7; D is perhaps TRBD1 (8 bases). The CDR3 is 16 residues long. Germline V gene data show CDR1 as MGHRA and CDR2 as YSYEKL. V was cut by 4 bases and J by 5 bases, with 21 bases left in between.

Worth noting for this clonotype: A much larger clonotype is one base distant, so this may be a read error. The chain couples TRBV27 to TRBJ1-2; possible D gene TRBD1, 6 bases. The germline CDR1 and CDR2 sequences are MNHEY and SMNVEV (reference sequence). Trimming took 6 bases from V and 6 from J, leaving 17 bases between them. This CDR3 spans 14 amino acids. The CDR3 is CASSTAGDHNGYTF. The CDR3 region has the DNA TGTGCCAGCAGCACCGCAGGGGACCACAATGGCTACACCTTC.

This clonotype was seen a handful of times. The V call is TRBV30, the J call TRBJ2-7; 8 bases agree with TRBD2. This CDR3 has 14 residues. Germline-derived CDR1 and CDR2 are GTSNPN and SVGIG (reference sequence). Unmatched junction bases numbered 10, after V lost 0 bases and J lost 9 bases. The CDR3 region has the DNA TGTGCCTGGAGTGTGGCCCCGAGCGGGGGTGTGCAGTACTTC. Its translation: CAWSVAPSGGVQYF.

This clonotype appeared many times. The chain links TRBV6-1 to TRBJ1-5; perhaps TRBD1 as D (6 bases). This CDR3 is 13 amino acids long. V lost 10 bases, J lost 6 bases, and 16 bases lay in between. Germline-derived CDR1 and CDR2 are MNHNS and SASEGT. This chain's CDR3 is CATVQGFGQPQHF. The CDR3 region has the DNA TGTGCCACCGTACAGGGCTTCGGTCAGCCCCAGCATTTT.

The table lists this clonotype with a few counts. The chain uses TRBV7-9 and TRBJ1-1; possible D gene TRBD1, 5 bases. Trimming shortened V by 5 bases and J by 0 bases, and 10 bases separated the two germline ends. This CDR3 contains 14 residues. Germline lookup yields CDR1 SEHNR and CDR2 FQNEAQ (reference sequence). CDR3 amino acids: CASSGGRLNTEAFF. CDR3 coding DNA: TGTGCCAGCAGCGGGGGACGGCTGAACACTGAAGCTTTCTTT.

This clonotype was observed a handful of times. The DNA of the CDR3 is TGTGCCAGCAGATCCTCACCCGGAGGGACTGGCTACACCTTC. Its protein is CASRSSPGGTGYTF. The rearrangement uses TRBV28 and TRBJ1-2, with D possibly matching TRBD1 (5 bases). V dropped 6 bases and J dropped 7 bases, with 18 bases sitting between them. Germline assignment: CDR1 MDHEN and CDR2 SYDVKM. This CDR3 region has 14 residues.

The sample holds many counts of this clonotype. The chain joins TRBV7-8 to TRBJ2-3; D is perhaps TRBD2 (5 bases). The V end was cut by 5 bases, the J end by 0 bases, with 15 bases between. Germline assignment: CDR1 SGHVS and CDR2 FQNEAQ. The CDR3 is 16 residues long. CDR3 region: CASSPLTISSTDTQYF. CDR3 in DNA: TGTGCCAGCAGCCCCCTGACTATCTCGAGCACAGATACGCAGTATTTT. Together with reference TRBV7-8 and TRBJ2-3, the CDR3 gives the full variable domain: GAGVSQSPRYKVAKRGQDVALRCDPISGHVSLFWYQQALGQGPEFLTYFQNEAQLDKSGLPSDRFFAERPEGSVSTLKIQRTQQEDSAVYLCASSPLTISSTDTQYFGPGTRLTVL.

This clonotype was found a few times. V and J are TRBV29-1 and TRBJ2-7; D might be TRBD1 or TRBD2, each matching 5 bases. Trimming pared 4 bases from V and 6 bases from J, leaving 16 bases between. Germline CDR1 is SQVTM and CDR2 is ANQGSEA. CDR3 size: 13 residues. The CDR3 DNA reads TGCAGCGTTGGAAGGGGAGTCGGTTCCGAGCAGTACTTC. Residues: CSVGRGVGSEQYF.

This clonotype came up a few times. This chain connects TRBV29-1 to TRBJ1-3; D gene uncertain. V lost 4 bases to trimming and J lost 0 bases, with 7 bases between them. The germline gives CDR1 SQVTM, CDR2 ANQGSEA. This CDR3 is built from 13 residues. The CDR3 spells CSVVQASGNTIYF. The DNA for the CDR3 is TGCAGCGTTGTTCAGGCCTCTGGAAACACCATATATTTT.

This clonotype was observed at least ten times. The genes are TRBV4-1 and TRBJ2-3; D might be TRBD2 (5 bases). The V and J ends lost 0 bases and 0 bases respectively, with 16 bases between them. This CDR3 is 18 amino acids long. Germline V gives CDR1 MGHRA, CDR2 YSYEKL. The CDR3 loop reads CASSQDSASGYSTDTQYF. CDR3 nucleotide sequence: TGCGCCAGCAGCCAAGATAGTGCGAGCGGATATAGCACAGATACGCAGTATTTT.

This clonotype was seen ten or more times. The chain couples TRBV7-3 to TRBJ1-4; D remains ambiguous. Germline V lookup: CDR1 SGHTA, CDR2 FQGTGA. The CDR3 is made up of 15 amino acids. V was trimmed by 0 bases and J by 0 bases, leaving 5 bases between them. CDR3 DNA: TGTGCCAGCAGCTTAACACTAGCAACTAATGAAAAACTGTTTTTT. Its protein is CASSLTLATNEKLFF.

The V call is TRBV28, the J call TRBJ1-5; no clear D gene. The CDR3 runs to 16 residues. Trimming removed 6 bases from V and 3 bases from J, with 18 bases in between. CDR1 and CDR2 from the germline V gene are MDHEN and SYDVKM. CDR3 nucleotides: TGTGCCAGCAGCCCTGACTTCGCCAGGATCAATCAGCCCCAGCATTTT. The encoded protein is CASSPDFARINQPQHF.

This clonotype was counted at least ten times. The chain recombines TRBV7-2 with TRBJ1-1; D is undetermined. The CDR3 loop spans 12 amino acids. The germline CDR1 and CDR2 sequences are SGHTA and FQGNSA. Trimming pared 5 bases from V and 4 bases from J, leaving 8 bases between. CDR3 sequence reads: CASSLITTEAFF. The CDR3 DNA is TGTGCCAGCAGCCTAATTACCACTGAAGCTTTCTTT.

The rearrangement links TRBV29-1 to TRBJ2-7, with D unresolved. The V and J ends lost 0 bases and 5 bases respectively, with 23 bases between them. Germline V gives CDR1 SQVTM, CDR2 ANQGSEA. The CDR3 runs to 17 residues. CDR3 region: CSVEDQFRKESVDEQYF. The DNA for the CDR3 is TGCAGCGTTGAAGATCAATTTAGGAAGGAGTCGGTGGACGAGCAGTACTTC.

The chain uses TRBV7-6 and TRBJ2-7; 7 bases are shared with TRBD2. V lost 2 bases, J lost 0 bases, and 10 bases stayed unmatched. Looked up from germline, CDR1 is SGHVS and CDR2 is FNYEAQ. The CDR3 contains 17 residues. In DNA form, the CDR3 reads TGTGCCAGCAGCTTATTTCCCTCCAGGACTAGCTCCTACGAGCAGTACTTC. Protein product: CASSLFPSRTSSYEQYF. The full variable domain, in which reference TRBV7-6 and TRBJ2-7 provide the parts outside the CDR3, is GAGVSQSPRYKVTKRGQDVALRCDPISGHVSLYWYRQALGQGPEFLTYFNYEAQQDKSGLPNDRFSAERPEGSISTLTIQRTEQRDSAMYRCASSLFPSRTSSYEQYFGPGTRLTVT.

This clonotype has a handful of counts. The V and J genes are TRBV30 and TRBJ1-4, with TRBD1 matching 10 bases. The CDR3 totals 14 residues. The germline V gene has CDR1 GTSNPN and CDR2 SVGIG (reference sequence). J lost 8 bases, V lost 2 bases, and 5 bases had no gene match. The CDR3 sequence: CAWSPGQGSEKLFF. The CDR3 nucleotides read TGTGCCTGGAGTCCGGGACAGGGGAGCGAAAAACTGTTTTTT. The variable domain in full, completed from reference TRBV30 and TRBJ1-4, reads SQTIHQWPATLVQPVGSPLSLECTVEGTSNPNLYWYRQAAGRGLQLLFYSVGIGQISSEVPQNLSASRPQDRQFILSSKKLLLSDSGFYLCAWSPGQGSEKLFFGSGTQLSVL.

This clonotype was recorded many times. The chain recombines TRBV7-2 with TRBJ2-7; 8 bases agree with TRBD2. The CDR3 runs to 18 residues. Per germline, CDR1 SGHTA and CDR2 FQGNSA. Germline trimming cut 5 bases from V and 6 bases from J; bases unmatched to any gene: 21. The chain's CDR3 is CASSQLRALGGAPFEQYF. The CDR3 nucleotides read TGTGCCAGCAGCCAACTTAGGGCTCTCGGGGGGGCCCCCTTCGAGCAGTACTTC. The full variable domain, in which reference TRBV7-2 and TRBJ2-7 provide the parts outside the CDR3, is GAGVSQSPSNKVTEKGKDVELRCDPISGHTALYWYRQSLGQGLEFLIYFQGNSAPDKSGLPSDRFSAERTGGSVSTLTIQRTQQEDSAVYLCASSQLRALGGAPFEQYFGPGTRLTVT.

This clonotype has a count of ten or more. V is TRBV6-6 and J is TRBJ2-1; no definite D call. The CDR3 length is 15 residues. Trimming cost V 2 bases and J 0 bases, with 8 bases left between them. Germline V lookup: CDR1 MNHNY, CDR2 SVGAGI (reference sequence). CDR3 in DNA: TGTGCCAGCAGTTACGGTCACAGCTCCTACAATGAGCAGTTCTTC. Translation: CASSYGHSSYNEQFF.

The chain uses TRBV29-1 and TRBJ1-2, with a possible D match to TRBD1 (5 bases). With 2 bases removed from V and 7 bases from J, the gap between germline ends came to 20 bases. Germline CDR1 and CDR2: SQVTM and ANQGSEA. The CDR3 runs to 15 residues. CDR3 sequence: CSVEPGAGLLSGYTF. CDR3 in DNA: TGCAGCGTTGAACCTGGGGCAGGGCTACTTTCTGGCTACACCTTC.